This T cell receptor (beta chain) was captured by sequencing in a study of neurological immune-mediated disorders. V gave up 2 bases and J gave up 3 bases, with 20 bases separating them. The CDR3 runs 16 residues. The germline V gene has CDR1 DFQATT and CDR2 SNEGSKA (reference sequence). TCRdb re-called the 5' RACE reads through MiXCR, storing one row per CDR3 protein. The sample lists about 92,000 distinct CDR3 sequences, 3% to 4% seen once, with 2.5% to 3% in the top ten. At least ten counts were recorded for this clonotype. The clonotype originates from a woman aged 50 to 65 with multiple sclerosis. This rearrangement joins TRBV20-1 to TRBJ2-7; D might be TRBD2 (5 bases). Sequencing was done on a sample of PBMCs. The CDR3 nucleotides are TGCAGTGCTAGATATTTAGGACTCAAAGTGGGCTACGAGCAGTACTTC. This codes for CSARYLGLKVGYEQYF.